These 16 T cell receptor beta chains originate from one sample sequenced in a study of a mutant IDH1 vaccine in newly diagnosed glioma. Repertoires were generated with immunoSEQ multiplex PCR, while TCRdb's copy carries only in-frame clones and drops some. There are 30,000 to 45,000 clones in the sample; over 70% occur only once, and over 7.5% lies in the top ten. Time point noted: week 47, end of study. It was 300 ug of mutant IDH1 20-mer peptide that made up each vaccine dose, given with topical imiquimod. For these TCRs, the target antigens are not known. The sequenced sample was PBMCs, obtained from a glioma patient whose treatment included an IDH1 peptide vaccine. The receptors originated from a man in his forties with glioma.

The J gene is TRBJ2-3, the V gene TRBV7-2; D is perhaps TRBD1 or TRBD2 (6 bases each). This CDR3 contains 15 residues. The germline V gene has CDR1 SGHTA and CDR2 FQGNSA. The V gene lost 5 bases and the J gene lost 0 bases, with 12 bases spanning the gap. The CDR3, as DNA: TGTGCCAGCAGCCGCTGGGGGGCTAGCACAGATACGCAGTATTTT. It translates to CASSRWGASTDTQYF. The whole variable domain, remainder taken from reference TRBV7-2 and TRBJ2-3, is GAGVSQSPSNKVTEKGKDVELRCDPISGHTALYWYRQSLGQGLEFLIYFQGNSAPDKSGLPSDRFSAERTGGSVSTLTIQRTQQEDSAVYLCASSRWGASTDTQYFGPGTRLTVL.

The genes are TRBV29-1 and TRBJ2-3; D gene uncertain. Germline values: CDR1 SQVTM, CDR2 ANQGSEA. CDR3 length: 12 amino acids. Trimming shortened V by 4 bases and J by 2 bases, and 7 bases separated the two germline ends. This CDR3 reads CSVVSNTDTQYF. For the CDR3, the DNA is TGCAGCGTTGTTTCAAACACAGATACGCAGTATTTT.

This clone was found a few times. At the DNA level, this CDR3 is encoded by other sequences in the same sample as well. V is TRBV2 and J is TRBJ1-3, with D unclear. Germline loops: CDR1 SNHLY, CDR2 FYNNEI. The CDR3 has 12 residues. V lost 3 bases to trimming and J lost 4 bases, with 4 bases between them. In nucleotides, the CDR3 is TGTGCCAGCAGTGAGCGCGGAAACACCATATATTTT. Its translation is CASSERGNTIYF.

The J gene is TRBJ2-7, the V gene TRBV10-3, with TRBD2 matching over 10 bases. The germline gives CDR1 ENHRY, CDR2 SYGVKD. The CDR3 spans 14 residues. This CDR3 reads CASSEREGLREQYV. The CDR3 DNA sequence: TGTGCCAGCAGTGAGCGGGAGGGCCTCCGCGAGCAGTACGTC.

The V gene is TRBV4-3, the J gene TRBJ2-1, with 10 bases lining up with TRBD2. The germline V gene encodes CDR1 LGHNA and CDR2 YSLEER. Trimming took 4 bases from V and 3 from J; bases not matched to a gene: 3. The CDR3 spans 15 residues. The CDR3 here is CASSPLAGVYNEQFF. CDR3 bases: TGCGCCAGCAGCCCCCTAGCGGGAGTCTACAATGAGCAGTTCTTC.

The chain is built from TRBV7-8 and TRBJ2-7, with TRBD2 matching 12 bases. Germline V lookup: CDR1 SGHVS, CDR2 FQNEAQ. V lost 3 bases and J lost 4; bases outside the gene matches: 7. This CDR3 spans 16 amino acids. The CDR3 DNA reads TGTGCCAGCAGCTTCCGACTAGCGGGAGAACTGTACGAGCAGTACTTC. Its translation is CASSFRLAGELYEQYF. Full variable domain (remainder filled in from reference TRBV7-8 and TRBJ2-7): GAGVSQSPRYKVAKRGQDVALRCDPISGHVSLFWYQQALGQGPEFLTYFQNEAQLDKSGLPSDRFFAERPEGSVSTLKIQRTQQEDSAVYLCASSFRLAGELYEQYFGPGTRLTVT.

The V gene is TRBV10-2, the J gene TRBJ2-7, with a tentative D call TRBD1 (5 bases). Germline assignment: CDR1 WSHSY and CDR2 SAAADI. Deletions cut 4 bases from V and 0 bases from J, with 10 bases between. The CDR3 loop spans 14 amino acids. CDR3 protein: CASSVDSNSYEQYF. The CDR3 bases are TGCGCCAGCAGTGTCGACAGCAACTCCTACGAGCAGTACTTC.

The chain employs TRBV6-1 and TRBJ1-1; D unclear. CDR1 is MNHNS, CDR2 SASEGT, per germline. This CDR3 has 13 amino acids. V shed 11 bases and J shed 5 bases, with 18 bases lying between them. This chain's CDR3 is CAVRNDGVTEAFF. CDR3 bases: TGTGCCGTCCGTAACGACGGGGTTACTGAAGCTTTCTTT.

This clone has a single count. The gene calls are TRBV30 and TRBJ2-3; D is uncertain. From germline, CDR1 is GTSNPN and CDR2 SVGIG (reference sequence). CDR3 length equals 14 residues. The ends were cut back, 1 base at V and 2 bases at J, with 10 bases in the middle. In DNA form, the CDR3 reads TGTGCCTGGAGTGGGCGATACCCCACAGATACGCAGTATTTT. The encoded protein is CAWSGRYPTDTQYF. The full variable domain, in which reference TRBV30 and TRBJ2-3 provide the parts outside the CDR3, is SQTIHQWPATLVQPVGSPLSLECTVEGTSNPNLYWYRQAAGRGLQLLFYSVGIGQISSEVPQNLSASRPQDRQFILSSKKLLLSDSGFYLCAWSGRYPTDTQYFGPGTRLTVL.

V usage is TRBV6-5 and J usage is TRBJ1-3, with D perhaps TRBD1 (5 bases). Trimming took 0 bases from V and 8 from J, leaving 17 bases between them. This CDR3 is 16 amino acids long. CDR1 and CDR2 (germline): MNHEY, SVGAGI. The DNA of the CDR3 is TGTGCCAGCAGTTACTCGAAACGCGGGGCTCGGGACACCATATATTTT. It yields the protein CASSYSKRGARDTIYF.

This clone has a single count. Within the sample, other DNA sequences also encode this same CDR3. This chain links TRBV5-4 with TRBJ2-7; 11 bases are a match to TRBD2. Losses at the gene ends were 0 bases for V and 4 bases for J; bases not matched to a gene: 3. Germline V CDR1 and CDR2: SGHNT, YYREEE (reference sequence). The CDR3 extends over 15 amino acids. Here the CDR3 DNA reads TGTGCCAGCAGCTTGGGAGGGACTAGCGGTTACGAGCAGTACTTC. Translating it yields CASSLGGTSGYEQYF.

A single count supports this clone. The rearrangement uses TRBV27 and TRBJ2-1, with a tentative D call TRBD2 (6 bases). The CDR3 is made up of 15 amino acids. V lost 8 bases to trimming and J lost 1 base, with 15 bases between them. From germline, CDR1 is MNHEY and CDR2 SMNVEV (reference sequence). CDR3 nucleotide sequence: TGTGCCAGCGCTCGGGTCGCGGGGTCCTACAATGAGCAGTTCTTC. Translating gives CASARVAGSYNEQFF.

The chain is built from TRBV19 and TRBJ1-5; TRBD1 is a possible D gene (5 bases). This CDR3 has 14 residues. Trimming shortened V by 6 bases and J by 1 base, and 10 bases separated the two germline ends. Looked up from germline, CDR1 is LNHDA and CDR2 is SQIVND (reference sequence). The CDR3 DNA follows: TGTGCCAGTAGATACCGGGACAGCAATCAGCCCCAGCATTTT. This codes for CASRYRDSNQPQHF.

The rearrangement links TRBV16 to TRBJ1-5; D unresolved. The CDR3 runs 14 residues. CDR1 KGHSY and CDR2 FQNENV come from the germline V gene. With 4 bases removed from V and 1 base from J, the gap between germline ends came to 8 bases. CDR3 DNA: TGTGCCAGCAGCCCCGCCCGGAGCAATCAGCCCCAGCATTTT. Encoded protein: CASSPARSNQPQHF.

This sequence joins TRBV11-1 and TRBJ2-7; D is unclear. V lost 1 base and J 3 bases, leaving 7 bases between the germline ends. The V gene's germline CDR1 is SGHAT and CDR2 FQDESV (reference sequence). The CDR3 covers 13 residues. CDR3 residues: CASSLGHSYEQYF. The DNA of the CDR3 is TGTGCCAGCAGCTTAGGACACAGCTACGAGCAGTACTTC.

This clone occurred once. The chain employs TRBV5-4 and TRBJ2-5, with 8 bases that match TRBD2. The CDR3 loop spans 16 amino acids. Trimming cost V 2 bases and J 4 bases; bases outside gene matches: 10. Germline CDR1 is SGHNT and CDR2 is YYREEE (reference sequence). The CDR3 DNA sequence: TGTGCCAGCAGCTTTGGCCAGACTAGCGTAGGAGAGACCCAGTACTTC. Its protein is CASSFGQTSVGETQYF.